A selection of T cell receptor beta chains follows, all from one sample in a study of shared clonotypes between healthy human individuals. The protocol was immunoSEQ multiplex PCR, while the TCRdb copy is restricted to in-frame clones and leaves out a portion. The repertoire consists of approximately 530,000 clones, with roughly 95% occurring once and the leading ten covering about 0.06%. Sequencing was performed on naive CD4+ T cells sorted from blood. Source of these receptors: a woman aged 25 to 39 in good health. Both conserved end residues are part of each CDR3. The D gene is left open where the match is weak. Only part of the rows carry a size: once, few, many, or a class if the clone is expanded.

v_gene,j_gene,abundance,d_gene,CDR3nt,CDR3aa
TRBV28,TRBJ2-1,-,-,TGTGCCAGCAGTTTAGAAGGGACTCGAGCCAATGAGCAGTTCTTC,CASSLEGTRANEQFF
TRBV28,TRBJ2-7,-,TRBD2,TGTGCCAGCAGTAGGACTAGCGGGAGTTACGAGCAGTACTTC,CASSRTSGSYEQYF
TRBV7-3,TRBJ2-7,-,-,TGTGCCAGCAGCTTGAGTCGGGAAAGAAACGAGCAGTACTTC,CASSLSRERNEQYF
TRBV28,TRBJ1-1,-,-,TGTGCCAGCAAGGCGGCGGGGGAAGCTTTCTTT,CASKAAGEAFF
TRBV11-2,TRBJ2-2,once,-,TGTGCCAGCAGCATCGACAGCCATATCGGGGAGCTGTTTTTT,CASSIDSHIGELFF
TRBV10-1,TRBJ2-2,-,TRBD1,TGCGCCAGCGGCCGGGACAGGGGAATCGGGGAGCTGTTTTTT,CASGRDRGIGELFF
TRBV18,TRBJ1-5,-,TRBD1,TGTGCCAGCTCGACAGGGACCAATCAGCCCCAGCATTTT,CASSTGTNQPQHF
TRBV30,TRBJ2-5,-,-,TGTGCCTGGAGTGTGGCTGGGGAGACCCAGTACTTC,CAWSVAGETQYF
TRBV19,TRBJ2-3,-,-,TGTGCCAGTAGTCCATCTGCCGGAGATACGCAGTATTTT,CASSPSAGDTQYF
TRBV4-2,TRBJ2-5,-,TRBD1,TGTGCCAGCAGCCAAAATGTAGGACAGGGGGGAGAGACCCAGTACTTC,CASSQNVGQGGETQYF
TRBV4-2,TRBJ2-7,-,-,TGTGCCAGCAGCCAAGGAACAGGGAGAGATGACGAGCAGTACTTC,CASSQGTGRDDEQYF
TRBV6-6,TRBJ2-7,-,TRBD2,TGTGCCAGCAGGCCGGGACTAGCGAAAAGGTCCTACGAGCAGTACTTC,CASRPGLAKRSYEQYF
TRBV4-1,TRBJ1-5,-,-,TGCGCCAGCAGCCGCTATCTGACTCAGCCCCAGCATTTT,CASSRYLTQPQHF
TRBV2,TRBJ1-2,-,TRBD1,TGTGCCAGCAGGGCCGGGACAGCCTATGGCTACACCTTC,CASRAGTAYGYTF
TRBV11-3,TRBJ2-7,few,-,TGTGCCAGCAGCTTAGAGTCCGATTACGAGCAGTACTTC,CASSLESDYEQYF
TRBV28,TRBJ2-7,-,TRBD2,TGTGCCAGCAGTTCTGGGCTAGCGGGAGGCCACGAGCAGTACTTC,CASSSGLAGGHEQYF
TRBV28,TRBJ2-1,-,-,TGTGCCAGCAGTTCTCGCCAGGCCAGGACCCTAGGAGATGAGCAGTTCTTC,CASSSRQARTLGDEQFF
TRBV10-3,TRBJ2-1,-,TRBD2,TGTGCCATCAAGAAGGGGACTTGGGGGGAGGGTTACAATGAGCAGTTCTTC,CAIKKGTWGEGYNEQFF
TRBV10-2,TRBJ1-1,-,-,TGCGCCAGCAGTGAGCGCTTTCCCCACACTGAAGCTTTCTTT,CASSERFPHTEAFF
TRBV28,TRBJ2-2,-,TRBD1,TGTGCCAGCAGGGCCAGGACAGGTCCCCTGGCCGGGGAGCTGTTTTTT,CASRARTGPLAGELFF
TRBV27,TRBJ2-7,-,TRBD1,TGTGCCAGCAGTACCTGGACAGGGGGCATTAGGTCCTACGAGCAGTACTTC,CASSTWTGGIRSYEQYF
TRBV5-1,TRBJ2-7,-,-,TGCGCCAGCCAACCGGGTATCGGGGTGTCCTACGAGCAGTACTTC,CASQPGIGVSYEQYF
TRBV5-1,TRBJ2-7,-,-,TGCGCCAGCAGCTTGGAGCCAGGGGGGAACTACGAGCAGTACTTC,CASSLEPGGNYEQYF
TRBV2,TRBJ2-3,-,-,TGTGCCAGCAGTGAAAGGCTAGTAGCGTCCGCGGGGGATACGCAGTATTTT,CASSERLVASAGDTQYF
TRBV19,TRBJ1-1,once,-,TGTGCCAGTAGTATAGGCCCGGGGAAAAACACTGAAGCTTTCTTT,CASSIGPGKNTEAFF
TRBV10-3,TRBJ1-5,-,-,TGTGCCAGCGCCACTCCCCAGCATTTT,CASATPQHF
TRBV7-6,TRBJ1-4,once,-,TGTGCCAGCAGCTTAGGCAGAGACGAAAAACTGTTTTTT,CASSLGRDEKLFF
TRBV18,TRBJ2-3,once,TRBD2,TGTGCCAGCTCATCCCTAGCGGGAGCATCAGATACGCAGTATTTT,CASSSLAGASDTQYF
TRBV28,TRBJ1-2,-,TRBD1,TGTGCCAGCAGGCCCACAGGGGGCCCTGACTATGGCTACACCTTC,CASRPTGGPDYGYTF
TRBV18,TRBJ2-7,-,-,TGTGCCAGCTCATCTGGGGGGCTGCCAGGGGGGAACGAGCAGTACTTC,CASSSGGLPGGNEQYF
TRBV28,TRBJ1-2,-,-,TGTGCCAGTTCGGGTACGACAGGCTATGGCTACACCTTC,CASSGTTGYGYTF
TRBV28,TRBJ2-5,once,TRBD1,TGTGCCAGCAGTTTACAGGGGGCGATGGCAGAGACCCAGTACTTC,CASSLQGAMAETQYF
TRBV14,TRBJ1-1,-,-,TGTGCCAGCAGCCAACTAGCACAGGTGAACACTGAAGCTTTCTTT,CASSQLAQVNTEAFF
TRBV4-1,TRBJ2-3,-,TRBD2,TGCGCCAGCAGCCTCCTAGCGGGAGGACCTACAGATACGCAGTATTTT,CASSLLAGGPTDTQYF
TRBV19,TRBJ2-1,-,TRBD1,TGTGCCAGTAGTTCTACCGGGACAGGGGGATTCGGGCAGTTCTTC,CASSSTGTGGFGQFF
TRBV28,TRBJ2-7,once,-,TGTGCCAGCAGCAACGATGACGGGAAATACGAGCAGTACTTC,CASSNDDGKYEQYF
TRBV5-1,TRBJ2-3,-,-,TGCGCCAGCAGCCCGGGACAAATAGACACAGATACGCAGTATTTT,CASSPGQIDTDTQYF
TRBV29-1,TRBJ1-2,-,-,TGCAGCGTTGCCCCCCGCGTCAGGTTAGATGGCTACACCTTC,CSVAPRVRLDGYTF
TRBV27,TRBJ1-6,-,TRBD1,TGTGCCAGCAGTTGGGACAGTCGATCACCCCTCCACTTT,CASSWDSRSPLHF
TRBV28,TRBJ2-3,-,-,TGTGCCAGCAGTTTAAGGGTCATGGGCACAGATACGCAGTATTTT,CASSLRVMGTDTQYF
TRBV28,TRBJ2-4,-,-,TGTGCCAGCACCCCCCACCACCTAGCCAAAAACATTCAGTACTTC,CASTPHHLAKNIQYF
TRBV28,TRBJ2-1,-,TRBD2,TGTGCCAGCAGTTTAGCGGGACTAGTAAATGAGCAGTTCTTC,CASSLAGLVNEQFF
TRBV7-3,TRBJ1-1,-,-,TGTGCCAGCAGCTCCTCCCCCGGGACTGAAGCTTTCTTT,CASSSSPGTEAFF
TRBV30,TRBJ1-5,once,-,TGTGCCTATTCGGTAGGCTTGAGCAATCAGCCCCAGCATTTT,CAYSVGLSNQPQHF
TRBV19,TRBJ1-2,-,-,TGTGCCAGTAGTATAGATCGGGGTTGGAACAGCAACTATGGCTACACCTTC,CASSIDRGWNSNYGYTF
TRBV18,TRBJ2-5,-,-,TGTGCCAGCTCACCAGGGGACAATCGCCAAGAGACCCAGTACTTC,CASSPGDNRQETQYF
TRBV4-1,TRBJ2-4,-,TRBD2,TGCGCCAGCAGCCAACCTACTAGCGGGAGGAAGTTCAAAAACATTCAGTACTTC,CASSQPTSGRKFKNIQYF
TRBV6-1,TRBJ1-1,-,-,TGTGCCAGCAGTGCTGGGACGCCGGGTGCTTTCTTT,CASSAGTPGAFF
TRBV18,TRBJ2-7,-,TRBD1,TGTGCCAGCTCACCTTGGACAGGCCCCAACGAGCAGTACTTC,CASSPWTGPNEQYF
TRBV5-1,TRBJ2-7,-,-,TGCGCCAGCAGCTTGGCCGGCAGCAAACACCCCTACGAGCAGTACTTC,CASSLAGSKHPYEQYF
TRBV7-6,TRBJ1-4,-,-,TGTGCCAGCAGCTTAGGGGCGGGTTTGGGAGAAAAACTGTTTTTT,CASSLGAGLGEKLFF
TRBV18,TRBJ2-1,-,-,TGTGCCAGCTCACCAGACGGATACAATGAGCAGTTCTTC,CASSPDGYNEQFF
TRBV28,TRBJ2-2,-,TRBD1,TGTGCCAGCAGTCACCTCCCGGGACAGGGGGCGGGGGAGCTGTTTTTT,CASSHLPGQGAGELFF
TRBV5-1,TRBJ2-3,-,-,TGCGCCAGCAGCCCCGGAGGGAGCACAGATACGCAGTATTTT,CASSPGGSTDTQYF
TRBV5-1,TRBJ1-4,-,-,TGCGCCAGCAGCTTTCAAGGGGCAACTAATGAAAAACTGTTTTTT,CASSFQGATNEKLFF
TRBV11-2,TRBJ2-7,once,-,TGTGCCAGCAGCTTAGATCCGTTAAGCTCCTACGAGCAGTACTTC,CASSLDPLSSYEQYF
TRBV2,TRBJ1-4,-,-,TGTGCCAGCAGTGATTACGAAGGCCGGAGAAAACTGTTTTTT,CASSDYEGRRKLFF